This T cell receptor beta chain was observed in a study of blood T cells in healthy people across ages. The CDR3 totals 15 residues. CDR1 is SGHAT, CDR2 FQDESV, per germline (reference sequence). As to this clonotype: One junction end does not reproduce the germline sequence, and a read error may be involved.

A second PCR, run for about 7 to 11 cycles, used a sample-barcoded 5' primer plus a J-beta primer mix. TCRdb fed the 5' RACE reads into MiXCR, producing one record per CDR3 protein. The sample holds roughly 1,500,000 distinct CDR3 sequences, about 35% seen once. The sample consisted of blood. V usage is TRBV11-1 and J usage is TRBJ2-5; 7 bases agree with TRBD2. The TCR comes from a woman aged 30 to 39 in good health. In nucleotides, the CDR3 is TGTGCCAGCAGCTTAGGGCGGGAGAGGCAAGGGACCCAGTACTTC. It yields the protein CASSLGRERQGTQYF.